This T cell receptor beta chain was sequenced during a study of regulatory T cells in long-lasting Graves disease. Time point noted: newly diagnosed GD, antithyroid drugs for less than 3 months. PBMCs were the source of the RNA used for TCR sequencing. From an endocrinology department in Xi'an, China, came the patients. This clonotype occurred a few times. Both iRepertoire HTBI primers and Arm-PCR of CDR3 regions were used to build the TCR beta libraries. One entry per CDR3 protein results from TCRdb running MiXCR on the multiplex PCR reads. Seen here are more than 450,000 distinct CDR3 sequences, 9.5% to 15% observed once, and the top ten hold roughly 8.2%. The data were also submitted as part of a second study, on T cells in Graves' hyperthyroidism and ophthalmopathy.

The clonotype was recovered from a woman aged 30 to 39 with Graves disease. The source material was peripheral blood mononuclear cells (PBMCs), sampled at new diagnosis, from a patient treated with antithyroid drugs.

The CDR3 loop is CAWSVTRTSGREREQFF. The CDR3 coding sequence is TGTGCCTGGAGTGTTACCCGGACTAGCGGGAGGGAACGGGAGCAGTTCTTC. The chain has TRBV30 and TRBJ2-1; 15 bases fit TRBD2. The germline gives CDR1 GTSNPN, CDR2 SVGIG (reference sequence). The CDR3 runs 17 residues. Germline trimming cut 0 bases from V and 10 bases from J; bases unmatched to any gene: 10.